A single sample is the source of the 5 T cell receptor beta chains below, sequenced in a study of memory CD4+ T cells and cytomegalovirus serostatus. The sort gate was single viable CD3+CD4+CD8-CD45RO+ cells for memory CD4+ T cells. The assay was immunoSEQ multiplex PCR, and TCRdb's table has in-frame clones only and misses some. The sample holds approximately 50,000 clones, about three quarters seen once. The specimen sequenced was memory CD4+ T cells from blood. Receptors were obtained from an adult in good health and CMV-seropositive.

The chain uses TRBV11-2 and TRBJ2-6; TRBD1 might be the D (5 bases). Germline CDR1 and CDR2: SGHAT and FQNNGV. The V end was cut by 0 bases, the J end by 2 bases, with 5 bases between. The length of the CDR3 is 15 residues. CDR3 DNA sequence: TGTGCCAGCAGCTTAGACAGGGCTGGGGCCAACGTCCTGACTTTC. Protein product: CASSLDRAGANVLTF. The full variable domain, completed using reference TRBV11-2 and TRBJ2-6, is EAGVAQSPRYKIIEKRQSVAFWCNPISGHATLYWYQQILGQGPKLLIQFQNNGVVDDSQLPKDRFSAERLKGVDSTLKIQPAKLEDSAVYLCASSLDRAGANVLTFGAGSRLTVL.

The chain carries TRBV4-3 and TRBJ2-3; 8 positions agree with TRBD2. The CDR3 consists of 16 residues. Losses at the gene ends were 1 base for V and 5 bases for J; bases not matched to a gene: 8. Germline V gene sequence: CDR1 LGHNA, CDR2 YSLEER. CDR3 loop: CASSQVAGGGKDTQYF. CDR3 nucleotide sequence: TGCGCCAGCAGCCAAGTTGCGGGGGGCGGGAAAGATACGCAGTATTTT.

The chain joins TRBV7-2 to TRBJ2-2; D gene ambiguous. V was shortened by 3 bases and J by 3 bases, with 5 bases between the two germline ends. The CDR3 runs to 13 residues. CDR1 and CDR2 from the germline V gene are SGHTA and FQGNSA. CDR3 nucleotides: TGTGCCAGCAGCTTGACGGACACCGGGGAGCTGTTTTTT. Its protein product is CASSLTDTGELFF.

V is TRBV4-2 and J is TRBJ1-1; 9 bases fit TRBD1. V shed 5 bases and J 5 bases; nucleotides not matched to a gene: 15. Germline loops: CDR1 LGHNA, CDR2 YNFKEQ. The CDR3 length is 17 residues. In DNA, the CDR3 is TGTGCCAGCAGCGCGCTCGGGACAGGGAGGGTGGAGACTGAAGCTTTCTTT. It translates to CASSALGTGRVETEAFF.

This clone was seen more than once but under ten times. V usage is TRBV19 and J usage is TRBJ1-1, with D unresolved. The CDR3 spans 14 residues. In germline, CDR1 is LNHDA, CDR2 SQIVND (reference sequence). Between the trimmed V and J ends, which lost 7 bases and 1 base, there was a span of 13 bases. Here the CDR3 DNA reads TGTGCCAGTACCGGGTTGGTTACGAACACTGAAGCTTTCTTT. It translates to CASTGLVTNTEAFF. Full variable domain (outside the CDR3, taken from reference TRBV19 and TRBJ1-1): DGGITQSPKYLFRKEGQNVTLSCEQNLNHDAMYWYRQDPGQGLRLIYYSQIVNDFQKGDIAEGYSVSREKKESFPLTVTSAQKNPTAFYLCASTGLVTNTEAFFGQGTRLTVV.